This T cell receptor (beta chain) was recorded in a study of cytomegalovirus exposure and HLA in healthy donors. PCR was performed using 60 Vbeta and 13 Jbeta primers. The assay was immunoSEQ multiplex PCR, and TCRdb's table has in-frame clones only and misses some. The sample has 180,000 or so clones; more than 70% are singletons. The material sequenced was PBMCs. This sequence was found in a girl between 10 and 17 years old in good health and CMV-seropositive.

As DNA, the CDR3 is TGTGCCAGCAGCCCTCATAAGCTCCTCTCCTACGAGCAGTACTTC. This gives the protein CASSPHKLLSYEQYF. The V gene is TRBV6-6, the J gene TRBJ2-7; no reliable D call. The germline V and J ends were trimmed by 6 bases and 0 bases, with 15 bases remaining between them. CDR3 length: 15 amino acids. CDR1 is MNHNY and CDR2 is SVGAGI in the germline V gene (reference sequence).